Following are 5 T cell receptor beta chains from one sample sequenced in a study of Ad26.COV2.S vaccination and SARS-CoV-2 variants. Indicated treatment: roughly 18 received Ad26.COV2.S at low or high dose, single or two shots; about 5 received placebo; per-sample allocation not given. Collection of samples fell on day 63 after the first vaccine or placebo injection. Some clones are missing from TCRdb's copy, which holds only in-frame ones; the method was immunoSEQ multiplex PCR. The sample shows roughly 380,000 clones, more than 75% of them seen only once. The sample in question was peripheral blood, obtained in a trial of Ad26.COV2.S vaccine versus placebo. The receptors stem from a person aged 18 to 59 who received the Ad26.COV2.S COVID-19 vaccine or a placebo.

This clone has just a few counts. The chain recombines TRBV14 with TRBJ1-2, with D perhaps matching TRBD1 (6 bases). This CDR3 spans 15 amino acids. The germline V gene has CDR1 SGHDN and CDR2 FVKESK. The V end was cut by 3 bases, the J end by 8 bases, with 19 bases between. CDR3 nucleotides: TGTGCCAGCAGCCATCTCCCGGGACACCTCCAGGGCTACACCTTC. Amino acid sequence: CASSHLPGHLQGYTF. The full variable domain, with the rest looked up from reference TRBV14 and TRBJ1-2, is EAGVTQFPSHSVIEKGQTVTLRCDPISGHDNLYWYRRVMGKEIKFLLHFVKESKQDESGMPNNRFLAERTGGTYSTLKVQPAELEDSGVYFCASSHLPGHLQGYTFGSGTRLTVV.

The chain carries TRBV7-2 and TRBJ2-2; 11 nucleotides align to TRBD2. This CDR3 comprises 17 residues. Germline V gives CDR1 SGHTA, CDR2 FQGNSA. V shed 6 bases, J shed 1 base, and the junction held 7 bases outside the gene matches. DNA of the CDR3: TGTGCCAGCAGACCCCTAGCGGGGGGTATGAACACCGGGGAGCTGTTTTTT. Protein sequence: CASRPLAGGMNTGELFF.

The CDR3: CASSSSPRTGKNIQYF. Written as DNA, the CDR3 is TGCGCCAGCAGCTCGTCTCCTAGGACAGGCAAAAACATTCAGTACTTC. V gene TRBV5-1 combines with J gene TRBJ2-4; 7 nucleotides match TRBD1. V gave up 3 bases and J gave up 3 bases; unmatched junction bases: 9. This CDR3 spans 16 amino acids. Per the germline V gene, CDR1 is SGHRS and CDR2 is YFSETQ.

The chain joins TRBV27 to TRBJ2-1, with 7 bases fitting TRBD2. CDR1 is MNHEY and CDR2 is SMNVEV in the germline V gene (reference sequence). Trimming cost V 5 bases and J 5 bases; bases outside gene matches: 12. The CDR3 loop spans 16 amino acids. The CDR3 here is CASSPAGAGLNNEQFF. The CDR3 DNA sequence: TGTGCCAGCAGTCCGGCGGGAGCGGGACTAAACAATGAGCAGTTCTTC.

This sequence joins TRBV10-1 and TRBJ2-3; 10 bases agree with TRBD2. Germline V gene sequence: CDR1 WNHNN, CDR2 SYGVQD (reference sequence). The ends lost 6 bases at V and 2 bases at J; junction bases unmatched: 23. This CDR3 region has 21 residues. CDR3 amino acids: CASSAGTKTTISGRYTDTQYF. In DNA form, the CDR3 reads TGCGCCAGCAGCGCCGGGACAAAGACGACAATTAGCGGGAGGTACACAGATACGCAGTATTTT.